Shown below are 3 T cell receptor beta chains from a single sample sequenced in a study of CD8 T cells in Susac syndrome. RNA, at roughly 0.45 to 1 ug, was reverse transcribed with random hexamers. TCRdb fed the immunoSEQ multiplex PCR reads into MiXCR, producing one record per CDR3 protein. This table holds just under 150,000 distinct CDR3 sequences, approximately 93% found once. Material: CD4+ T cells from PBMCs. These receptor sequences come from a human donor in good health.

The gene calls are TRBV7-8 and TRBJ2-7, with TRBD2 as a possible D gene (6 bases). The germline V gene has CDR1 SGHVS and CDR2 FQNEAQ. Trimming pared 10 bases from V and 2 bases from J, leaving 18 bases between. This CDR3 is 14 amino acids long. The CDR3 is CATTRDSIAYEQYF. CDR3 nucleotides: TGTGCCACAACAAGGGACTCAATTGCCTACGAGCAGTACTTC.

The J gene is TRBJ2-7, the V gene TRBV3-1, with D hard to call. The germline CDR1 and CDR2 sequences are LGHDT and YNNKEL (reference sequence). This CDR3 spans 12 amino acids. Trimming cost V 1 base and J 7 bases, with 8 bases left between them. CDR3 DNA: TGTGCCAGCAGCCAAGTGAAGGAGGAGCAGTACTTC. Translation gives CASSQVKEEQYF.

This chain joins TRBV28 and TRBJ1-5; 9 bases are a match to TRBD1. With V trimmed by 2 bases and J by 4 bases, 3 bases remained unmatched. Germline V lookup: CDR1 MDHEN, CDR2 SYDVKM. The CDR3 length is 15 residues. CDR3 amino acids: CASSLDRGRNQPQHF. CDR3 bases: TGTGCCAGCAGTTTAGACAGGGGGAGGAATCAGCCCCAGCATTTT. The full variable domain, its missing parts supplied by reference TRBV28 and TRBJ1-5, is DVKVTQSSRYLVKRTGEKVFLECVQDMDHENMFWYRQDPGLGLRLIYFSYDVKMKEKGDIPEGYSVSREKKERFSLILESASTNQTSMYLCASSLDRGRNQPQHFGDGTRLSIL.